The TCR beta chain described here comes from a study of OX40 agonist ivuxolimab in advanced cancers. In the study overall: Ivuxolimab was an agonistic, fully human IgG2 monoclonal antibody directed against OX40 (CD134), a costimulatory receptor. Partial responses occurred in three dose-escalation patients, of whom one had hepatocellular carcinoma and two had cutaneous melanoma. The dose-escalation cohort was about 83% male with a mean age of approximately 60 years, ranging from about 20 to 80. Patients were allowed to have had prior anti-PD-1, anti-PD-L1 or anti-CTLA-4 therapy, and more than 35% of the dose-escalation patients had been treated with checkpoint inhibitors. Among the roughly 50 dose-escalation patients, approximately 20 had hepatocellular carcinoma, approximately 15 melanoma, 9 renal cell carcinoma and 9 head and neck cancer. Intravenous ivuxolimab was administered to patients every 2 weeks at six dose levels: 0.01, 0.1, 0.3, 1.5, 3 and 10 mg/kg. Peripheral TCRbeta sequencing aimed to test whether ivuxolimab altered TCR sequence diversity and caused clonal T-cell expansion. The paper covers the monotherapy dose-escalation part of the phase I ivuxolimab trial, which included N of about 56 patients.

The study at large found these results: In partial responders in the 0.1-3.0 mg/kg groups, normalized peripheral clonal expansion was found to be among the lowest, especially among CD8+ T cells. At doses of 0.1 to 3.0 mg/kg, clonal expansion of both CD4+ and CD8+ blood T cells was observed from baseline to week 6. Low levels of normalized T-cell clonal expansion were also shown by some nonresponding patients. The antigen specificity of the clonally expanded peripheral T cells was not determined. On average, CD8+ T cells showed more expanded clones than CD4+ T cells after ivuxolimab.

Concerning this clone itself: What this receptor recognizes is not known. No much larger clone is present one base from it, and per-base qualities are unavailable.

The CDR3, from cysteine to phenylalanine, totals 14 residues. The CDR3 DNA has 42 bases and is translated from base 1. Compared with germline, V lacks 4 bases and J lacks 4 bases; bases without a gene match: 6. Per the germline V gene (reference sequence), MNHEY is the CDR1 and SMNVEV is the CDR2. Genomic DNA was extracted from sorted cells for sequencing of the TCRbeta CDR3 region. TCRbeta CDR3 regions were sequenced using the immunoSEQ Assay. TCRdb took this table from immuneACCESS and kept in-frame rearrangements with V and J called. Such tables lack part of the clones; where checked against another copy, unresolved V genes explain under half of the gap, and the rest is unexplained. Across this sample there are more than 45,000 clones, with approximately 91% seen only once. About 19% of the sample lies in the top ten. The trial excluded patients who had a history of autoimmune disease or who were on systemic immunosuppression. In every dose cohort, peripheral blood was drawn for TCR sequencing at baseline, cycle 4 day 1, and cycle 7 day 1. The samples were taken from a phase I, first-in-human, multicenter, open-label dose-escalation trial of ivuxolimab. Adults with locally advanced or metastatic melanoma, renal cell, hepatocellular, or head and neck squamous cell carcinoma were enrolled in the trial. Before TCR sequencing, CD4+ T cells and CD8+ T cells from peripheral blood were sorted into separate populations.

This TCR derives from an adult with an advanced solid tumor such as melanoma, head and neck, liver or kidney cancer. Specimen: CD4+ or CD8+ T cells sorted from blood, collected in a trial of the OX40 agonist ivuxolimab. The sequence links TRBV27 to TRBJ2-7; 8 bases in the junction line up with TRBD2. The CDR3 protein: CASSSGTRVYEQYF. The base sequence is TGTGCCAGCAGTTCTGGGACTAGAGTTTACGAGCAGTACTTC.